One and the same sample provided the 4 T cell receptor beta chains below, sequenced in a study of response to subunit inactivated influenza vaccine. One entry per CDR3 protein, called by TCRdb with MiXCR from the RT-PCR reads. The sample includes 500,000 or so distinct CDR3 sequences, 16% of them seen just once. The sequencing here drew on CD4+ T cells sorted from PBMCs, taken around 25 months after vaccination. These receptors were obtained from a man in his fifties or sixties who received an inactivated influenza vaccine.

The J gene is TRBJ1-5, the V gene TRBV4-3; no clear D gene. This CDR3 is built from 13 residues. The V gene lost 0 bases and the J gene lost 7 bases, with 7 bases spanning the gap. Germline CDR1 reads LGHNA; CDR2 reads YSLEER. The CDR3 region is CASSQDRRQPQHF. CDR3 bases: TGCGCCAGCAGCCAAGATAGAAGGCAGCCCCAGCATTTT.

This chain links TRBV6-2 or TRBV6-3 with TRBJ1-1, with a possible D match to TRBD1 (6 bases). The ends were cut back, 3 bases at V and 4 bases at J, with 15 bases in the middle. In germline, CDR1 is MNHEY, CDR2 SVGEGT. This CDR3 comprises 15 residues. The CDR3 coding sequence is TGTGCCAGCAGTTATCGGGGGGCGGCGAGCACTGAAGCTTTCTTT. Its translation: CASSYRGAASTEAFF.

CDR3 coding DNA: TGTGCCAGCAGTTACGATTTCGGACCGAGCGCCAAGTATAGCAATCAGCCCCAGCATTTT. It encodes CASSYDFGPSAKYSNQPQHF. This rearrangement joins TRBV6-2 or TRBV6-3 to TRBJ1-5; D remains ambiguous. The CDR3 length is 20 residues. CDR1 is MNHEY, CDR2 SVGEGT, per germline. The V gene lost 2 bases and the J gene lost 0 bases, with 23 bases spanning the gap.

This clonotype was seen a handful of times. V and J are TRBV5-1 and TRBJ2-6; 8 positions agree with TRBD1. Germline CDR1 SGHRS, CDR2 YFSETQ. Unmatched junction bases numbered 6, after V lost 0 bases and J lost 4 bases. The CDR3 length is 17 residues. CDR3: CASSLDGQGAGANVLTF. The CDR3 DNA follows: TGCGCCAGCAGCTTGGATGGACAGGGTGCAGGGGCCAACGTCCTGACTTTC.